These 4 T cell receptor beta chains originate from one sample sequenced in a study of siplizumab effects on memory and regulatory T cells. Clones were sequenced by immunoSEQ multiplex PCR, and TCRdb holds only the in-frame ones, with some missing. The sample has about 50,000 clones; around 97% are singletons. The sequenced sample consisted of naive CD4+ T cells sorted from blood. The receptor set was obtained from a human donor in good health.

The chain links TRBV5-1 to TRBJ1-1; TRBD1 matches at 7 bases. The V gene end was trimmed by 4 bases and the J gene end by 1 base; junction bases not matched to a gene: 4. Looked up from germline, CDR1 is SGHRS and CDR2 is YFSETQ. The CDR3 runs 14 residues. The CDR3 DNA is TGCGCCAGCAGCCCGGGACAGCCGAACACTGAAGCTTTCTTT. This codes for CASSPGQPNTEAFF.

A remark on this clone: Other DNA sequences of this sample code for an identical CDR3. The V and J genes are TRBV7-9 and TRBJ1-1; D is ambiguous. V was pared by 3 bases and J by 1 base, with 3 bases between. The CDR3 has 12 amino acids. CDR1 and CDR2 (germline): SEHNR, FQNEAQ (reference sequence). The CDR3 nucleotides read TGTGCCAGCAGCTTCCCGAACACTGAAGCTTTCTTT. Residues: CASSFPNTEAFF.

The chain carries TRBV7-8 and TRBJ1-4; D remains ambiguous. Deletions cut 0 bases from V and 8 bases from J, with 13 bases between. Germline CDR1 reads SGHVS; CDR2 reads FQNEAQ. The CDR3 loop spans 15 amino acids. In nucleotides, the CDR3 is TGTGCCAGCAGCTTAGCGGGCAGTGTGAACGAAAAACTGTTTTTT. This gives the protein CASSLAGSVNEKLFF.

This sequence joins TRBV25-1 and TRBJ2-5; perhaps D is TRBD1 or TRBD2 (5 bases each). Germline V gene sequence: CDR1 MGHDK, CDR2 SYGVNS. This CDR3 has 12 amino acids. The V and J ends lost 5 bases and 4 bases respectively, with 8 bases between them. CDR3 region: CASSPGTETQYF. The DNA of the CDR3 is TGTGCCAGCAGTCCCGGGACAGAGACCCAGTACTTC.